Described below is a single T cell receptor beta chain sequence and its context. Clones were sequenced by immunoSEQ multiplex PCR, and TCRdb holds only the in-frame ones, with some missing. Seen here are roughly 2.5 million clones, around nine tenths observed once, and the top ten hold under 0.15%. This entry is derived from a study of shared clonotypes between healthy human individuals. This CDR3 has 16 amino acids. Germline CDR1 is MGHRA and CDR2 is YSYEKL. Trimming pared 2 bases from V and 0 bases from J, leaving 13 bases between. Material: naive CD4+ T cells sorted from blood. Indicated subset: CD45RA+ positively selected. This chain uses TRBV4-1 with TRBJ2-5; maybe TRBD2 (6 bases). The clonotype was recovered from a young man in good health. CDR3 sequence (DNA): TGCGCCAGCAGCCAACTCGGACTACCGAACCAAGAGACCCAGTACTTC. This encodes CASSQLGLPNQETQYF.